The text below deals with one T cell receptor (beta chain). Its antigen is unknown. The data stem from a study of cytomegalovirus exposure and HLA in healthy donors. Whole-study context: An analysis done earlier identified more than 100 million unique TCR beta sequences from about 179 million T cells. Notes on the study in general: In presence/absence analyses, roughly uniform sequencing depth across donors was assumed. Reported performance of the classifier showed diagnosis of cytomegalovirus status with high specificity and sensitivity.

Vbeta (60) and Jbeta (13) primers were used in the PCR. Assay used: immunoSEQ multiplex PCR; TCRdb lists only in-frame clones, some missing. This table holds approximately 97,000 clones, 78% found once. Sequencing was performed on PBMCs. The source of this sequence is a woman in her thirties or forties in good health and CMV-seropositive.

CDR3 sequence (DNA): TGCGCCAGCAGCCCGGGGGGGGGCGGCAGTCCGAGCTCCTACGAGCAGTACTTC. This translates into CASSPGGGGSPSSYEQYF. The rearrangement uses TRBV5-1 and TRBJ2-7, with 8 nucleotides matching TRBD2. The CDR3 is 18 amino acids. Germline V gene lookup returns CDR1 SGHRS and CDR2 YFSETQ. J gave up 0 bases and V 4 bases, and 15 bases lay outside the gene matches.